These T cell receptor beta chains were read from a single sample in a study of patients and donors after allogeneic stem cell transplantation. TCRdb re-called the RT-PCR reads with MiXCR, one entry per CDR3 protein. The sample lists under 30,000 distinct CDR3 sequences; under 30% were seen once. Input material: blood, either unsorted or a sorted T cell fraction (not recorded which). The receptor source for this set is a human donor who was either an allogeneic HSCT recipient or a stem cell or donor lymphocyte infusion donor (not recorded which). It is not recorded whose cells these are; they may come from a transplant donor. CDR3s include the opening cysteine and the closing phenylalanine or tryptophan. Fields, in order: V gene, clone size, J gene, D gene, CDR3 protein, CDR3 DNA. A D gene is named only where the DNA matches it firmly. A clone size is listed for some rows: how often the clone was seen (once, few, many), or a class if it is expanded.

v_call: TRBV2
clone_size: -
j_call: TRBJ1-2
d_call: -
cdr3_aa: CASSPPSTVYGYTF
cdr3_nt: TGTGCCAGCAGCCCCCCTTCGACAGTGTATGGCTACACCTTC

v_call: TRBV29-1
clone_size: many
j_call: TRBJ1-1
d_call: -
cdr3_aa: CSVESRQNTEAFF
cdr3_nt: TGCAGCGTTGAAAGTAGGCAAAACACTGAAGCTTTCTTT

v_call: TRBV20-1
clone_size: few
j_call: TRBJ1-5
d_call: -
cdr3_aa: CSARVGGQPQHF
cdr3_nt: TGCAGTGCTAGAGTGGGAGGTCAGCCCCAGCATTTT

v_call: TRBV7-2
clone_size: -
j_call: TRBJ1-5
d_call: -
cdr3_aa: CASSLDPHRRPQHF
cdr3_nt: TGTGCCAGCAGCTTAGACCCACACCGAAGGCCCCAGCATTTT

v_call: TRBV5-1
clone_size: few
j_call: TRBJ1-1
d_call: -
cdr3_aa: CASSRQENTEAFF
cdr3_nt: TGCGCCAGCAGTCGACAGGAGAACACTGAAGCTTTCTTT

v_call: TRBV29-1
clone_size: many
j_call: TRBJ1-2
d_call: TRBD1
cdr3_aa: CSVGGQGQYGYTF
cdr3_nt: TGCAGCGTTGGGGGACAGGGGCAATATGGCTACACCTTC

v_call: TRBV28
clone_size: -
j_call: TRBJ2-3
d_call: -
cdr3_aa: CASLQMGLSTDTQYF
cdr3_nt: TGTGCCAGCCTTCAAATGGGGTTGAGCACAGATACGCAGTATTTT

v_call: TRBV14
clone_size: -
j_call: TRBJ2-1
d_call: -
cdr3_aa: CASSQFRALASEQFF
cdr3_nt: TGTGCCAGCAGCCAATTCCGGGCTCTAGCCAGCGAGCAGTTCTTC

v_call: TRBV25-1
clone_size: once
j_call: TRBJ2-7
d_call: TRBD1
cdr3_aa: CASSVQGADEQYF
cdr3_nt: TGTGCCAGCAGTGTACAGGGGGCTGACGAGCAGTACTTC

v_call: TRBV29-1
clone_size: -
j_call: TRBJ1-1
d_call: -
cdr3_aa: CSVEQGDTEAFF
cdr3_nt: TGCAGCGTGGAACAGGGTGACACTGAAGCTTTCTTT

v_call: TRBV5-6
clone_size: -
j_call: TRBJ2-1
d_call: TRBD1
cdr3_aa: CASSLGDRDEQFF
cdr3_nt: TGTGCCAGCAGCTTGGGGGACAGGGACGAGCAGTTCTTC

v_call: TRBV20-1
clone_size: -
j_call: TRBJ1-6
d_call: -
cdr3_aa: CSARRSTYNSPLHF
cdr3_nt: TGCAGTGCTAGAAGAAGTACCTATAATTCACCCCTCCACTTT

v_call: TRBV11-2
clone_size: -
j_call: TRBJ1-2
d_call: -
cdr3_aa: CASSPLGGRNYGYTF
cdr3_nt: TGTGCCAGCAGCCCCCTTGGGGGGCGCAACTATGGCTACACCTTC

v_call: TRBV7-2
clone_size: few
j_call: TRBJ1-2
d_call: -
cdr3_aa: CASRGGAANYGYTF
cdr3_nt: TGTGCCAGCCGTGGCGGGGCCGCTAACTATGGCTACACCTTC

v_call: TRBV5-1
clone_size: many
j_call: TRBJ1-2
d_call: -
cdr3_aa: CASSLVLEDGYTF
cdr3_nt: TGCGCCAGCAGCTTGGTCCTGGAGGATGGCTACACCTTC

v_call: TRBV5-1
clone_size: few
j_call: TRBJ1-2
d_call: -
cdr3_aa: CASSYLSSLNYGYTF
cdr3_nt: TGCGCCAGCAGCTATCTGTCCTCTCTCAACTATGGCTACACCTTC

v_call: TRBV25-1
clone_size: -
j_call: TRBJ1-1
d_call: -
cdr3_aa: CASSGTWVNTEAFF
cdr3_nt: TGTGCCAGCAGTGGCACCTGGGTGAACACTGAAGCTTTCTTT

v_call: TRBV12-3/TRBV12-4
clone_size: few
j_call: TRBJ1-1
d_call: -
cdr3_aa: CANHRLNTEAFF
cdr3_nt: TGTGCCAACCATCGGTTGAACACTGAAGCTTTCTTT

v_call: TRBV28
clone_size: -
j_call: TRBJ1-6
d_call: TRBD1
cdr3_aa: CASSRQGPYNSPLHF
cdr3_nt: TGTGCCAGCAGCCGACAGGGACCCTATAATTCACCCCTCCACTTT

v_call: TRBV5-4
clone_size: few
j_call: TRBJ1-1
d_call: -
cdr3_aa: CASSFNRDTEAFF
cdr3_nt: TGTGCCAGCAGCTTTAACAGGGACACTGAAGCTTTCTTT

v_call: TRBV27
clone_size: few
j_call: TRBJ1-1
d_call: -
cdr3_aa: CASSPREGTEAFF
cdr3_nt: TGTGCCAGCAGTCCGAGGGAGGGCACTGAAGCTTTCTTT

v_call: TRBV24-1
clone_size: -
j_call: TRBJ2-1
d_call: TRBD1
cdr3_aa: CATSDLGGDRAGGEQFF
cdr3_nt: TGTGCCACCAGTGATTTAGGAGGGGACAGGGCTGGCGGTGAGCAGTTCTTC

v_call: TRBV4-2
clone_size: -
j_call: TRBJ1-5
d_call: -
cdr3_aa: CASSQEGTIPNQPQHF
cdr3_nt: TGTGCCAGCAGCCAAGAAGGGACAATCCCCAATCAGCCCCAGCATTTT

v_call: TRBV11-1
clone_size: -
j_call: TRBJ2-1
d_call: TRBD2
cdr3_aa: CASSLLAGGPPEQFF
cdr3_nt: TGTGCCAGCAGCTTACTAGCGGGGGGGCCTCCTGAGCAGTTCTTC

v_call: TRBV5-1
clone_size: many
j_call: TRBJ2-1
d_call: -
cdr3_aa: CASSPQGMGNEQFF
cdr3_nt: TGCGCCAGCAGCCCCCAGGGGATGGGCAATGAGCAGTTCTTC

v_call: TRBV5-1
clone_size: -
j_call: TRBJ2-2
d_call: TRBD2
cdr3_aa: CASSLTSGGYANTGELFF
cdr3_nt: TGCGCCAGCAGCTTGACTAGCGGGGGATATGCGAACACCGGGGAGCTGTTTTTT

v_call: TRBV28
clone_size: -
j_call: TRBJ2-3
d_call: TRBD1
cdr3_aa: CASSFNRDSLTDTQYF
cdr3_nt: TGTGCCAGCAGTTTTAACCGGGACAGCCTCACAGATACGCAGTATTTT

v_call: TRBV12-3/TRBV12-4
clone_size: few
j_call: TRBJ1-5
d_call: TRBD1
cdr3_aa: CASSPTGGTWPQHF
cdr3_nt: TGTGCCAGCAGCCCGACAGGGGGGACTTGGCCCCAGCATTTT

v_call: TRBV4-2
clone_size: few
j_call: TRBJ1-1
d_call: -
cdr3_aa: CASSQAGHSNTEAFF
cdr3_nt: TGTGCCAGCAGCCAAGCGGGACATTCGAACACTGAAGCTTTCTTT

v_call: TRBV12-3/TRBV12-4
clone_size: -
j_call: TRBJ2-4
d_call: TRBD1
cdr3_aa: CASSPWDRAKNIQYF
cdr3_nt: TGTGCCAGCAGTCCTTGGGACAGAGCCAAAAACATTCAGTACTTC

v_call: TRBV20-1
clone_size: few
j_call: TRBJ1-4
d_call: TRBD1
cdr3_aa: CSARDRKSEKLFF
cdr3_nt: TGCAGTGCTAGGGACAGGAAATCGGAAAAACTGTTTTTT

v_call: TRBV25-1
clone_size: -
j_call: TRBJ2-1
d_call: -
cdr3_aa: CASSETGPIGYNEQFF
cdr3_nt: TGTGCCAGCAGTGAAACGGGGCCTATCGGGTACAATGAGCAGTTCTTC

v_call: TRBV5-1
clone_size: many
j_call: TRBJ2-1
d_call: -
cdr3_aa: CASSLAPGQGIRLYYNEQFF
cdr3_nt: TGCGCCAGCAGCTTGGCCCCGGGGCAGGGGATAAGGCTCTACTACAATGAGCAGTTCTTC

v_call: TRBV12-3/TRBV12-4
clone_size: -
j_call: TRBJ2-5
d_call: -
cdr3_aa: CASSLSPARGETQYF
cdr3_nt: TGTGCCAGCAGTTTATCTCCAGCCCGGGGAGAGACCCAGTACTTC

v_call: TRBV5-1
clone_size: many
j_call: TRBJ1-4
d_call: TRBD1
cdr3_aa: CASSDRDRDEKLFF
cdr3_nt: TGCGCCAGCAGCGACCGGGACAGGGATGAAAAACTGTTTTTT

v_call: TRBV7-3
clone_size: -
j_call: TRBJ1-2
d_call: TRBD1
cdr3_aa: CASSPSGTGIHGYTF
cdr3_nt: TGTGCCAGCAGCCCCTCTGGGACAGGGATCCATGGCTACACCTTC

v_call: TRBV14
clone_size: once
j_call: TRBJ2-3
d_call: TRBD2
cdr3_aa: CASSQMRGGLRSTDTQYF
cdr3_nt: TGTGCCAGCAGCCAAATGCGGGGGGGCCTGCGCAGCACAGATACGCAGTATTTT

v_call: TRBV5-1
clone_size: few
j_call: TRBJ1-2
d_call: -
cdr3_aa: CASSLAGTDGYTF
cdr3_nt: TGCGCCAGCAGCTTGGCAGGGACGGATGGCTACACCTTC

v_call: TRBV5-1
clone_size: -
j_call: TRBJ1-2
d_call: -
cdr3_aa: CASSFTANYGYTF
cdr3_nt: TGCGCCAGCAGCTTTACAGCTAACTATGGCTACACCTTC

v_call: TRBV29-1
clone_size: few
j_call: TRBJ1-2
d_call: -
cdr3_aa: CSVRGSDGYTF
cdr3_nt: TGCAGCGTGAGGGGAAGCGATGGCTACACCTTC

v_call: TRBV30
clone_size: -
j_call: TRBJ2-2
d_call: TRBD2
cdr3_aa: CAWKSGNPGELFF
cdr3_nt: TGTGCCTGGAAAAGCGGGAATCCCGGGGAGCTGTTTTTT